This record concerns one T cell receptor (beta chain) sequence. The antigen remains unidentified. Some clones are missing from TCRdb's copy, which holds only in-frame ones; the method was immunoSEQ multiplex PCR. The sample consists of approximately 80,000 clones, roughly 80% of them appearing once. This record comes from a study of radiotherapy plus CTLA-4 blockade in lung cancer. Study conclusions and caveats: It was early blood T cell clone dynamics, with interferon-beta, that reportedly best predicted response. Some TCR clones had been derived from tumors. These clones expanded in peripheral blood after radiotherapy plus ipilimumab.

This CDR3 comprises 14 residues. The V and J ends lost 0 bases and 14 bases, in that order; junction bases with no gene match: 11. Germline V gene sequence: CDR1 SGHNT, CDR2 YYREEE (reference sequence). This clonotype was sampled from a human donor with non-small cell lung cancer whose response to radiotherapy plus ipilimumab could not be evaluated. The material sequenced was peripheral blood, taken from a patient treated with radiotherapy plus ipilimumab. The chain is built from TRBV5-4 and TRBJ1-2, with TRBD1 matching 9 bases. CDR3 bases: TGTGCCAGCAGCTTGGGACTAGGACAGGGGATGAGGACCTTC. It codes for CASSLGLGQGMRTF.